This T cell receptor beta chain was recorded in a study of vaccination and CD4 T cells after COVID-19. About the study: Control cultures, each given a CEFX pool, an HIV-1 Nef pool, or no peptide, were included. Study-wide results and caveats: There were relatively few convalescent patients studied, and there were no early post-infection timepoints.

In germline, CDR1 is DFQATT, CDR2 SNEGSKA (reference sequence). The length of the CDR3 is 13 residues. V gave up 1 base and J gave up 7 bases, with 14 bases separating them. Sequencing of DNA taken from cultured CD4+ T cells relied on the Oncomine TCR Beta short-read assay. Each CDR3 protein is one row after TCRdb ran MiXCR on the PCR reads. The repertoire includes 20,000 to 25,000 distinct CDR3 sequences, roughly 44% of them detected once, and 4.5% to 5.5% sits in the top ten. Specified time point: late sampling 161 to 241 days after vaccination in three convalescent patients. Treatment meaning: 10-day PBMC culture with coronavirus spike peptide pools or control peptides (ViraFEST assay). ViraFEST used peptide pools to expand antigen-specific T cells, then sequenced TCRs. Comments on this clonotype: The antigen is unknown.

Sequences were derived from CD4+ T cells from blood, cultured in vitro, sampled about 7 months after SARS-CoV-2 vaccination. This clonotype was obtained from a human donor who had recovered from COVID-19. The rearrangement uses TRBV20-1 and TRBJ2-7, with D possibly being TRBD1 (6 bases). The DNA of the CDR3 is TGCAGTGCTAGAGCCGAGGGACATAGAGAGCAGTACTTC. This translates into CSARAEGHREQYF.